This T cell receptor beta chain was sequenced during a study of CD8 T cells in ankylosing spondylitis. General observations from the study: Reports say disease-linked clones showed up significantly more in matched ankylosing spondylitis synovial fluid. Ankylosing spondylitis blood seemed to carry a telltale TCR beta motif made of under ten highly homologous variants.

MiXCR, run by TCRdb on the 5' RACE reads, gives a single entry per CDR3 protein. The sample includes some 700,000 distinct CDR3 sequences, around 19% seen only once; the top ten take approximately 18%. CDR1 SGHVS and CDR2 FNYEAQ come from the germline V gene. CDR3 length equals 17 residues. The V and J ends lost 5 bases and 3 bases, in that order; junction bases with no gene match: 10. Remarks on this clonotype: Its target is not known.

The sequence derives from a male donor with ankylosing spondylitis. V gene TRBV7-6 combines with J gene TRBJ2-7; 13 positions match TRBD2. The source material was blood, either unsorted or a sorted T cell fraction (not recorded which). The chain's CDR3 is CASSPGTSGIQRYEQYF. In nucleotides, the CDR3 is TGTGCCAGCAGCCCGGGGACTAGCGGGATACAACGCTACGAGCAGTACTTC.